This TCR beta chain was observed in a study of early T cells in non-severe SARS-CoV-2 infection. On the study more broadly: Sequencing targeted bulk RNA from unsorted whole blood, leaving chains unpaired.

Findings of the study overall: CD4 and private specificities were missed by VDJdb matching, which favored anti-spike CD8 responses.

Of note for this clonotype: The antigen is undetermined.

Attachment of unique molecular identifiers to individual cDNA molecules was performed. One entry per CDR3 protein results from TCRdb running MiXCR on the 5' RACE reads. The repertoire holds around 89,000 distinct CDR3 sequences, with roughly 14% as singletons. The CDR3 is 16 amino acids. CDR1 is LNHDA, CDR2 SQIVND, per germline (reference sequence). V shed 3 bases and J shed 0 bases, with 13 bases lying between them. This chain joins TRBV19 and TRBJ2-3; D not resolved. The sequence came from an adult who was a healthcare worker with PCR-confirmed SARS-CoV-2 infection or an uninfected control (not recorded which). What was sequenced was whole blood. The CDR3 spells CASSIGPRSSTDTQYF. The CDR3 DNA reads as TGTGCCAGTAGTATTGGGCCCCGATCCAGCACAGATACGCAGTATTTT.